These 11 T cell receptor beta chains came from one sample sequenced in a study of regulatory T cells in long-lasting Graves disease. Time point given: persistent/refractory GD, antithyroid drugs over 5 years with positive TRAb. The TCR library used RNA extracted from PBMCs. Arm-PCR of CDR3 regions and iRepertoire HTBI primers were used to build TCR beta libraries. TCRdb re-called the multiplex PCR reads through MiXCR, storing one row per CDR3 protein. The data hold approximately 500,000 distinct CDR3 sequences, with roughly a fifth observed a single time. Specimen: peripheral blood mononuclear cells (PBMCs), collected when the disease was refractory, from a patient treated with antithyroid drugs. The receptors originated from a female donor with Graves disease.

The chain recombines TRBV7-9 with TRBJ2-3, with 10 positions matching TRBD2. The CDR3 covers 19 residues. The V segment lost 2 bases and the J segment 2 bases; nucleotides outside the gene matches: 13. Per germline, CDR1 SEHNR and CDR2 FQNEAQ (reference sequence). The CDR3 is CASSLHSPSGLADTDTQYF. CDR3 DNA: TGTGCCAGCAGCTTACATTCCCCCTCCGGACTAGCGGACACAGATACGCAGTATTTT.

The chain has TRBV24-1 and TRBJ2-3; 8 bases align to TRBD1. Per germline, CDR1 KGHDR and CDR2 SFDVKD. Trimming took 5 bases from V and 4 from J; bases not matched to a gene: 7. This CDR3 is 15 amino acids long. The CDR3 here is CATSGFSTGADTQYF. The CDR3 bases are TGTGCCACCAGTGGGTTTTCGACAGGGGCAGATACGCAGTATTTT.

This clonotype was observed many times. This chain links TRBV2 with TRBJ1-1; TRBD1 is a possible D gene (6 bases). The V gene lost 6 bases and the J gene lost 4 bases, with 15 bases spanning the gap. This CDR3 region has 14 residues. Germline loops: CDR1 SNHLY, CDR2 FYNNEI. CDR3 nucleotide sequence: TGTGCCAGCAGGGGATCGACAGGCCTCACTGAAGCTTTCTTT. This sequence encodes CASRGSTGLTEAFF.

This clonotype was observed at least ten times. This chain's CDR3 is CASSYDRDSTLMNQPQHF. The CDR3 DNA reads TGTGCCAGCAGTTACGACCGGGACAGCACCTTAATGAATCAGCCCCAGCATTTT. V gene TRBV6-5 combines with J gene TRBJ1-5, with 7 bases matching TRBD1. There are 18 residues in the CDR3. The germline V gene has CDR1 MNHEY and CDR2 SVGAGI. V was pared by 2 bases and J by 4 bases, with 14 bases of the junction left unmatched.

Note on this clonotype: Its ends do not fully match the called genes, so a read error is possible. J is TRBJ2-3 and V is TRBV7-7; 11 bases map to TRBD1. The CDR3 contains 15 residues. Germline V gene lookup returns CDR1 SSHAT and CDR2 FNYEAQ (reference sequence). DNA of the CDR3: TGTGCTAGCAGCATCGGACAGGGGGCGTCAGATACGCAGTATTTT. Its translation: CASSIGQGASDTQYF.

Ten or more counts support this clonotype. CDR3 amino acids: CASSIGQGYSYEQYF. The CDR3 DNA sequence: TGTGCCAGCAGCATCGGACAGGGGTACTCCTACGAGCAGTACTTC. The chain is built from TRBV28 and TRBJ2-7; 9 nucleotides align to TRBD1. Germline V gene sequence: CDR1 MDHEN, CDR2 SYDVKM. V was pared by 6 bases and J by 0 bases, with 6 bases of the junction left unmatched. The CDR3 is made up of 15 amino acids.

This chain connects TRBV29-1 to TRBJ2-7, with 7 nucleotides matching TRBD2. The CDR3 runs 13 residues. The germline V gene encodes CDR1 SQVTM and CDR2 ANQGSEA. After removal of 4 bases from V and 2 bases from J, the junction contained 5 bases not matched to a gene. The CDR3 loop is CSVVGGGTYEQYF. The CDR3 DNA reads TGCAGCGTTGTGGGGGGGGGAACCTACGAGCAGTACTTC.

This clonotype was counted many times. The gene calls are TRBV20-1 and TRBJ1-1; D is possibly TRBD1 (6 bases). Trimming shortened V by 2 bases and J by 11 bases, and 18 bases separated the two germline ends. The CDR3 is made up of 13 amino acids. Germline V gene sequence: CDR1 DFQATT, CDR2 SNEGSKA (reference sequence). The CDR3 DNA sequence: TGCAGTGCTAGACAGGGGACCGGGCGTCGTGCTTTCTTT. Protein: CSARQGTGRRAFF.

The rearrangement joins TRBV28 to TRBJ2-5, with TRBD1 as a possible D gene (5 bases). The CDR3 consists of 16 residues. The V end lost 2 bases, the J end lost 2 bases, and 15 bases lay between the germline ends. CDR1 and CDR2 (germline): MDHEN, SYDVKM. The CDR3 DNA sequence: TGTGCCAGCAGTTTACCACCTTGGGGCCTTCAAGAGACCCAGTACTTC. Protein product: CASSLPPWGLQETQYF.

At least ten counts were recorded for this clonotype. The chain combines TRBV10-3 with TRBJ2-7; tentatively, D is TRBD1 (5 bases). The CDR3 contains 13 residues. Trimming left V 2 bases short and J 3 bases short, with 8 bases between. The germline gives CDR1 ENHRY, CDR2 SYGVKD. Written as DNA, the CDR3 is TGTGCCATCAGTGAGCAGGGTATCTACGAGCAGTACTTC. It translates to CAISEQGIYEQYF.

V and J are TRBV20-1 and TRBJ1-1; D is undetermined. V was pared by 2 bases and J by 0 bases, with 7 bases between. The CDR3 runs 13 residues. Per the germline V gene, CDR1 is DFQATT and CDR2 is SNEGSKA (reference sequence). For the CDR3, the DNA is TGCAGTGCTAGAAACAGCATGAACACTGAAGCTTTCTTT. As protein: CSARNSMNTEAFF.